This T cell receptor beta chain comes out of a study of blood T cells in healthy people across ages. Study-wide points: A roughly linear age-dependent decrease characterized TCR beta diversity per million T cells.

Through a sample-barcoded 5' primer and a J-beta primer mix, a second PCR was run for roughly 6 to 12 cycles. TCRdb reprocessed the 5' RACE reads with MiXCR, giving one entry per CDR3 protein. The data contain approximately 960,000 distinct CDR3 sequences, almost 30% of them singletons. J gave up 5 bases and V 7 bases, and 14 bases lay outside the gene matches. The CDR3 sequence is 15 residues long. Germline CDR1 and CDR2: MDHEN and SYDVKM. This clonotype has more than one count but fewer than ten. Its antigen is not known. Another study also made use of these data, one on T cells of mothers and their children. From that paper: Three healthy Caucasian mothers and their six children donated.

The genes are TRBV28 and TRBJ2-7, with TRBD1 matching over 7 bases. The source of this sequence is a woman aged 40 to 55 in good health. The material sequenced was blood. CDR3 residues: CASTERGQVSHEQYF. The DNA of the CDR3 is TGTGCCAGCACCGAACGCGGACAGGTGAGCCACGAGCAGTACTTC. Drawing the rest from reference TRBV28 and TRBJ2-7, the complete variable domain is DVKVTQSSRYLVKRTGEKVFLECVQDMDHENMFWYRQDPGLGLRLIYFSYDVKMKEKGDIPEGYSVSREKKERFSLILESASTNQTSMYLCASTERGQVSHEQYFGPGTRLTVT.